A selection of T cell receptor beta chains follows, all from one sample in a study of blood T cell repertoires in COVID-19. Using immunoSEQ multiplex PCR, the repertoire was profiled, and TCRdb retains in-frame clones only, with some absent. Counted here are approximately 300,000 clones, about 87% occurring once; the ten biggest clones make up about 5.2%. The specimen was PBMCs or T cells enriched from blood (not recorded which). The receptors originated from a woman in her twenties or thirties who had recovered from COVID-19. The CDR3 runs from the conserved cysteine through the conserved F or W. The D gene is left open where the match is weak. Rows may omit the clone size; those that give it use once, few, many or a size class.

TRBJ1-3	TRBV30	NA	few	CAWRLEVGFGNTIYF	TGTGCCTGGAGGCTCGAGGTTGGGTTTGGAAACACCATATATTTT
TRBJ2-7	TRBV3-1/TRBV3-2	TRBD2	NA	CASSQDPIMRGVNDEQYF	TGTGCCAGCAGCCAAGATCCAATCATGCGGGGGGTGAACGACGAGCAGTACTTC
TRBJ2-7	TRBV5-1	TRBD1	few	CASSLRDRAYEQYF	TGCGCCAGCAGCTTGCGGGACAGGGCCTACGAGCAGTACTTC
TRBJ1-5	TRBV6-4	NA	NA	CASSEDRNQPQHF	TGTGCCAGCAGTGAAGACAGAAATCAGCCCCAGCATTTT
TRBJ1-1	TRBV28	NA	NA	CASSSRGGAGLAFF	TGTGCCAGCAGTTCCCGCGGGGGGGCTGGGCTGGCTTTCTTT
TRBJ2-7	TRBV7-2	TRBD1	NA	CASSLAPPQGAFSYEQYF	TGTGCCAGCAGCTTAGCGCCACCACAGGGGGCATTTTCCTACGAGCAGTACTTC
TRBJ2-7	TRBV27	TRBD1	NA	CASSRGRGLAYEQYF	TGTGCCAGCAGTCGCGGCAGGGGGCTTGCCTACGAGCAGTACTTC
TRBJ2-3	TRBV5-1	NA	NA	CASSLSQGPDTQYF	TGCGCCAGCAGCCTCTCACAGGGCCCAGATACGCAGTATTTT
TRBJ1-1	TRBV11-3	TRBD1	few	CASSLGQGARTEAFF	TGTGCCAGCAGCTTGGGGCAGGGGGCGCGTACTGAAGCTTTCTTT
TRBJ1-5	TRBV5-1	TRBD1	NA	CASSPGQGIQPQHF	TGCGCCAGCAGCCCGGGACAGGGGATCCAGCCCCAGCATTTT
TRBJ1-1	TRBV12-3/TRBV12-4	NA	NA	CASRRFFNTEAFF	TGTGCCAGCAGGAGATTTTTTAACACTGAAGCTTTCTTT
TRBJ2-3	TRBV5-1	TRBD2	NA	CASSTGLAAPDTQYF	TGCGCCAGCAGCACGGGACTAGCGGCCCCAGATACGCAGTATTTT
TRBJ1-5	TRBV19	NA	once	CASSIKGSEQPQHF	TGTGCCAGTAGTATCAAGGGGTCCGAACAGCCCCAGCATTTT
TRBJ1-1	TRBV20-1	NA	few	CSASKTREAFF	TGCAGTGCTAGTAAGACACGTGAAGCTTTCTTT
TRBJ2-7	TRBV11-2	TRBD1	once	CASSSDRFGEQYF	TGTGCCAGCAGCTCGGACAGGTTTGGAGAGCAGTACTTC
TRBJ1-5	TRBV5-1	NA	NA	CASSRGDTSNQPQHF	TGCGCCAGCAGCCGAGGGGACACTAGCAATCAGCCCCAGCATTTT
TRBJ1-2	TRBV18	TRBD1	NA	CASSPSNTGAYGYTF	TGTGCCAGCTCACCGTCGAATACAGGGGCCTATGGCTACACCTTC
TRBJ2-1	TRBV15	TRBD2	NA	CATSRGVSGAYNEQFF	TGTGCCACCAGCAGAGGGGTTAGCGGGGCCTACAATGAGCAGTTCTTC
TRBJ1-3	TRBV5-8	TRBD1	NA	CASSGQAGNTIYF	TGTGCCAGCAGCGGACAGGCTGGAAACACCATATATTTT
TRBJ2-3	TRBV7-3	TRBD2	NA	CASSPSGGGAPDTQYF	TGTGCCAGCAGCCCGTCCGGCGGGGGGGCCCCAGATACGCAGTATTTT
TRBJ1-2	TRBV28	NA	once	CASSFNYYGYTF	TGTGCCAGCAGTTTTAACTACTATGGCTACACCTTC
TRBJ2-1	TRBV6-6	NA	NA	CASRASGNEQFF	TGTGCCAGCAGGGCAAGCGGGAATGAGCAGTTCTTC
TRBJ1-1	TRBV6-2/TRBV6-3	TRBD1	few	CASSSSGIPGTVKAFF	TGTGCCAGCAGCTCTTCAGGAATCCCCGGGACAGTGAAAGCTTTCTTT
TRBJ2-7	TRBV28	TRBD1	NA	CASSLWDRGPKGHYEQYF	TGTGCCAGCAGTTTATGGGACAGGGGGCCCAAGGGCCACTACGAGCAGTACTTC
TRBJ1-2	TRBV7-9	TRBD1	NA	CASSSDRFYGYTF	TGTGCCAGCAGCTCGGACAGGTTCTATGGCTACACCTTC
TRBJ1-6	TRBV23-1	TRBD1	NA	CARGDRSSGSASSYNSPLHF	TGCGCCAGAGGGGACAGGTCCAGTGGGAGCGCGAGCTCCTATAATTCACCCCTCCACTTT
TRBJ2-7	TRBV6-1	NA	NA	CASSEIPRSYEQYF	TGTGCCAGCAGTGAAATCCCCAGGTCCTACGAGCAGTACTTC
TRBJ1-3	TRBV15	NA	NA	CATSRDRQGNTIYF	TGTGCCACCAGCAGAGATCGGCAGGGCAACACCATATATTTT
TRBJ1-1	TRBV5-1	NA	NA	CASSFSEGTEAFF	TGCGCCAGCAGCTTCTCGGAGGGCACTGAAGCTTTCTTT
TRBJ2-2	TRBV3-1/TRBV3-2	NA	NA	CASSSWASGELFF	TGTGCCAGCAGCTCCTGGGCTTCCGGGGAGCTGTTTTTT
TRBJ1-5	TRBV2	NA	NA	CASSGLSQPQHF	TGTGCCAGTTCAGGGCTGAGTCAGCCCCAGCATTTT
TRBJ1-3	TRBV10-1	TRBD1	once	CASSELNHPRTGVGNTIYF	TGCGCCAGCAGTGAGTTAAACCACCCCAGGACAGGGGTAGGAAACACCATATATTTT
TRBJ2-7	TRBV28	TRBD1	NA	CASSLITGDHEQYF	TGTGCCAGCAGTTTAATTACAGGGGATCACGAGCAGTACTTC
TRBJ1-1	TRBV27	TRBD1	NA	CASSLSQGVNTEAFF	TGTGCCAGCAGTTTATCGCAGGGGGTGAACACTGAAGCTTTCTTT
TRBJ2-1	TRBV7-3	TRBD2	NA	CASSPRPPPSGASYNEQFF	TGTGCCAGCAGCCCTCGTCCCCCTCCAAGCGGGGCCTCATACAATGAGCAGTTCTTC
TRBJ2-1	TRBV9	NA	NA	CASSARGYNEQFF	TGTGCCAGCAGCGCCCGGGGCTACAATGAGCAGTTCTTC
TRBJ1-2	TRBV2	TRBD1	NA	CASSYGQGRQNYGYTF	TGTGCCAGCAGCTACGGACAGGGAAGACAGAACTATGGCTACACCTTC
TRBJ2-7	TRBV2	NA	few	CAIQTGLSNYEQYF	TGTGCCATCCAGACGGGACTCTCGAACTACGAGCAGTACTTC
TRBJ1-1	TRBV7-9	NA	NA	CASSQGRTEAFF	TGTGCCAGCAGCCAGGGCAGGACTGAAGCTTTCTTT
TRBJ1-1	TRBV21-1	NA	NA	CASSKGAGNTEAFF	TGTGCCAGCAGCAAAGGCGCGGGGAACACTGAAGCTTTCTTT
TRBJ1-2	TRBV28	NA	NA	CASSQRGPSYGYTF	TGTGCCAGCAGCCAACGGGGTCCTTCCTATGGCTACACCTTC
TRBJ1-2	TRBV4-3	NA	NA	CASSQEPRTNYGYTF	TGCGCCAGCAGCCAAGAACCCAGGACTAACTATGGCTACACCTTC
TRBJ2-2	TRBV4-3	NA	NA	CASSPGAGGELFF	TGCGCCAGCAGCCCCGGCGCGGGCGGGGAGCTGTTTTTT
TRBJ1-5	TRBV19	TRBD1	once	CASNAGQTNQPQHF	TGTGCCAGTAATGCGGGACAGACTAATCAGCCCCAGCATTTT
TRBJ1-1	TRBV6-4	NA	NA	CASSVNETFF	TGTGCCAGCAGTGTCAATGAGACTTTCTTT
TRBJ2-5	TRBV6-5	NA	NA	CASTNFTSGHTQYF	TGTGCCAGCACCAACTTTACCTCCGGACATACCCAGTACTTC
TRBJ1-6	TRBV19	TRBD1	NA	CASLRQGFGPLHF	TGTGCCAGTCTACGACAGGGTTTTGGACCCCTCCACTTT
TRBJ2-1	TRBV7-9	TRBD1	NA	CASSIGTGGYNEQFF	TGTGCCAGCAGCATCGGGACAGGGGGCTACAATGAGCAGTTCTTC
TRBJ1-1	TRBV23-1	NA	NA	CASSQSRHKNTEAFF	TGCGCCAGCAGTCAATCGAGGCACAAGAACACTGAAGCTTTCTTT
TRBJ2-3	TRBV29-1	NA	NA	CSVELGTDTQYF	TGCAGCGTTGAGCTAGGCACAGATACGCAGTATTTT
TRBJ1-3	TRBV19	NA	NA	CASSIMEPGNTIYF	TGTGCCAGTAGTATAATGGAGCCTGGAAACACCATATATTTT
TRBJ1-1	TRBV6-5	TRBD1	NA	CASARTGNTEAFF	TGTGCCAGCGCGAGGACAGGTAACACTGAAGCTTTCTTT
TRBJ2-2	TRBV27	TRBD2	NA	CASTFLTSGGTGELFF	TGTGCCAGCACCTTTTTGACTAGCGGGGGCACCGGGGAGCTGTTTTTT
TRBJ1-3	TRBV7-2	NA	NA	CASSSDSSSGNTIYF	TGTGCCAGCAGCTCGGACAGCAGCTCTGGAAACACCATATATTTT
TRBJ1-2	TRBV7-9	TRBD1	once	CASSPDRLYGYTF	TGTGCCAGCAGCCCGGACAGGCTCTATGGCTACACCTTC
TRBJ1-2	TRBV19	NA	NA	CASSINRRRLYGYTF	TGTGCCAGTAGTATAAATCGACGACGACTCTATGGCTACACCTTC
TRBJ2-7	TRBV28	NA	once	CASSGGALGEQYF	TGTGCCAGCAGTGGGGGGGCCTTGGGTGAGCAGTACTTC
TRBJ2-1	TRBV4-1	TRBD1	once	CASSPQGSEQFF	TGCGCCAGCAGCCCACAGGGGAGTGAGCAGTTCTTC
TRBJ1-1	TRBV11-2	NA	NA	CASSPQPPGAVMNTEAFF	TGTGCCAGCAGCCCCCAACCCCCGGGAGCAGTAATGAACACTGAAGCTTTCTTT
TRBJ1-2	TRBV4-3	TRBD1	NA	CASSHIPGQGSNYGYTF	TGCGCCAGCAGCCATATACCGGGACAGGGATCTAACTATGGCTACACCTTC